This T cell receptor beta chain was identified in a study of OX40 agonist ivuxolimab in advanced cancers. Regarding the study as a whole: Which antigen the expanded peripheral T cells recognized is unknown. Doses of 0.1 to 3.0 mg/kg were accompanied by clonal expansion of CD4+ and CD8+ blood T cells by week 6.

Remarks on this clone: Its antigen is currently unknown.

CDR3 size: 16 residues. Between the trimmed V and J ends, which lost 4 bases and 1 base, there was a span of 16 bases. Germline CDR1 MNHEY, CDR2 SMNVEV (reference sequence). Method: immunoSEQ multiplex PCR; TCRdb's copy keeps in-frame clones and lacks some. The sample carries roughly 69,000 clones, about 89% recorded once. The source is an adult with an advanced solid tumor such as melanoma, head and neck, liver or kidney cancer. The sample here was CD4+ or CD8+ T cells sorted from blood, taken in a trial of the OX40 agonist ivuxolimab. V and J are TRBV27 and TRBJ2-5; D may be TRBD1 (6 bases). The CDR3 sequence: CASSSGAGALQETQYF. For the CDR3, the DNA is TGTGCCAGCAGTTCAGGGGCAGGGGCCCTCCAAGAGACCCAGTACTTC.